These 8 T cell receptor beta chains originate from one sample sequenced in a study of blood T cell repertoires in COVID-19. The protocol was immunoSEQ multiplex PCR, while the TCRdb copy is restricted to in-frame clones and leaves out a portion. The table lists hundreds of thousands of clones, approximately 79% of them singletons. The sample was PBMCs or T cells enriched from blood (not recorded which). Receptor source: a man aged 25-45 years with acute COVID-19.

The CDR3, as DNA: TGTGCCACTTTACCCCGGTCTAGCGGGAGGGCCAATGAGCAGTTCTTC. It specifies CATLPRSSGRANEQFF. The V gene is TRBV16, the J gene TRBJ2-1, with 12 bases identical to TRBD2. Germline CDR1 KGHSY, CDR2 FQNENV. CDR3 size: 16 residues. V shed 10 bases, J shed 6 bases, and the junction held 13 bases outside the gene matches. Together with reference TRBV16 and TRBJ2-1, the CDR3 gives the full variable domain: GEEVAQTPKHLVRGEGQKAKLYCAPIKGHSYVFWYQQVLKNEFKFLISFQNENVFDETGMPKERFSAKCLPNSPCSLEIQATKLEDSAVYFCATLPRSSGRANEQFFGPGTRLTVL.

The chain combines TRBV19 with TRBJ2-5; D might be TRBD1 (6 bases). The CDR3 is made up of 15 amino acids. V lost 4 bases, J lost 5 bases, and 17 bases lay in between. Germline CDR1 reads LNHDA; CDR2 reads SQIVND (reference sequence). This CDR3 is CASSSTGNSGETQYF. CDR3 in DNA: TGTGCCAGTAGTAGCACAGGGAATTCAGGGGAGACCCAGTACTTC.

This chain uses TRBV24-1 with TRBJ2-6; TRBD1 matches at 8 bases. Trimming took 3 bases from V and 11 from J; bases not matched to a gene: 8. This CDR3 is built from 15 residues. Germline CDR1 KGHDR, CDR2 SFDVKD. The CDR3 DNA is TGTGCCACCAGTGATGCCGGACAGGGAAGGGACGTCCTGACTTTC. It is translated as CATSDAGQGRDVLTF.

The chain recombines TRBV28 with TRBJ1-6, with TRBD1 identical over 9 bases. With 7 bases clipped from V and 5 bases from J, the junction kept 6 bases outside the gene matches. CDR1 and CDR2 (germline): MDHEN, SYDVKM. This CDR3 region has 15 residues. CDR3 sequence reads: CASTSRQGDNSPLHF. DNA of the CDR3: TGTGCCAGCACCTCACGACAGGGGGATAATTCACCCCTCCACTTT.

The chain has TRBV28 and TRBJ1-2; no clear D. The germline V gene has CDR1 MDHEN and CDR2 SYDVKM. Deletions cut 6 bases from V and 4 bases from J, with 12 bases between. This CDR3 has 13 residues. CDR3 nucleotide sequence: TGTGCCAGCAGCCGAGGATCGGCCTATGGCTACACCTTC. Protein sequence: CASSRGSAYGYTF.

The CDR3 reads CASSAGTGNFSYNEQFF. CDR3 coding DNA: TGTGCCAGCAGCGCTGGGACAGGGAATTTTTCATACAATGAGCAGTTCTTC. The V and J genes are TRBV21-1 and TRBJ2-1; TRBD1 reflects the table's D call only, with no check against the DNA. TRBV21-1 is flagged as a pseudogene. The CDR3 extends over 17 amino acids.

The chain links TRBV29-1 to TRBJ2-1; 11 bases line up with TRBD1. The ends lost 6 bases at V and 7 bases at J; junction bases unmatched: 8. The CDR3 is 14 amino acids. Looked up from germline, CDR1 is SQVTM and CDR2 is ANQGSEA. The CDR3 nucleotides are TGCAGCGTCCGGACAGGGGGCTATGAAAATGAGCAGTTCTTC. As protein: CSVRTGGYENEQFF.

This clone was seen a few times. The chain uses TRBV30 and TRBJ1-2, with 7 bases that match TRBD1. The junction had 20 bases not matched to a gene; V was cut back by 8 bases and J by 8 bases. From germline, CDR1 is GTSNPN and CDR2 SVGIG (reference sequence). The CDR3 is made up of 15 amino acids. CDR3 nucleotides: TGTGCCCGGAACTTGTATAGCCGGGACAGCCGAGGCTACACCTTC. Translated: CARNLYSRDSRGYTF.